Sequencing of this T cell receptor beta chain was carried out in a study of cytomegalovirus exposure and HLA in healthy donors. Study at large: Of 300 to 500 genotyped donors, 70% to 85% clustered with self-reported Caucasian donors. Points from the study as a whole: Solely CMV serostatus was available to characterize immune exposure. Likely technical artifact: a cluster of highly shared sequence variants.

A note on this clone: Its specificity is not known.

Samples came from healthy bone marrow donors. PCR involved 60 Vbeta and 13 Jbeta primers. Assay used: immunoSEQ multiplex PCR; TCRdb lists only in-frame clones, some missing. The sample includes over 100,000 clones, over 60% of them seen just once. This CDR3 contains 16 residues. The junction had 5 bases not matched to a gene; V was cut back by 3 bases and J by 0 bases. The germline gives CDR1 MGHRA, CDR2 YSYEKL. This sequence was found in a woman in her twenties or thirties in good health and CMV-seronegative. The sequencing input was PBMCs. This sequence joins TRBV4-1 and TRBJ1-3, with 7 nucleotides matching TRBD1. The CDR3 DNA is TGCGCCAGCAGCCAGGGACAGTCAGACTCTGGAAACACCATATATTTT. It yields the protein CASSQGQSDSGNTIYF.